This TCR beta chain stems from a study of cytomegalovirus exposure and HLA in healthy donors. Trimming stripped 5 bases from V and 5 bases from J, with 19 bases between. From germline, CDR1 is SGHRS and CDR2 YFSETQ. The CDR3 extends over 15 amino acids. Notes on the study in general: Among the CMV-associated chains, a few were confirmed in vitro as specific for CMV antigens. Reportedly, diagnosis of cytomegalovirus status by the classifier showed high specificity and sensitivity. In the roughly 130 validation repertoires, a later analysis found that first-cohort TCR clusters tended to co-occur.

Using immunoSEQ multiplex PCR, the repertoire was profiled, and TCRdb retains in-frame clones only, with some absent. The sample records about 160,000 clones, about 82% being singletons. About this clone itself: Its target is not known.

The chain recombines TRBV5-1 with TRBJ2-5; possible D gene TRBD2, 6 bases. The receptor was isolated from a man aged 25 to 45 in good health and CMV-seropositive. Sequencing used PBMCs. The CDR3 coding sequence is TGCGCCAGCAGGCGGACTACCACCCGGTGGGAGACCCAGTACTTC. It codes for CASRRTTTRWETQYF.